This TCR beta chain stems from a study of blood T cells in healthy people across ages. Primed by a sample-barcoded 5' primer and a J-beta primer mix, a second PCR proceeded for about 6 to 11 cycles. Every sample gave at least 2.5 million paired-end reads containing CDR3. MiXCR, run by TCRdb on the 5' RACE reads, gives a single entry per CDR3 protein. The repertoire holds around 1.5 million distinct CDR3 sequences, with around 59% as singletons. Of note for this clonotype: No antigen is known for it.

Total RNA amounts of at least 6 micrograms were extracted per sample. This CDR3 is built from 13 residues. V lost 4 bases to trimming and J lost 10 bases, with 14 bases between them. The germline V gene has CDR1 SGHTA and CDR2 FQGNSA. The study's findings and limits: TCR beta diversity correlated strongly with naive T cell percentage.

The chain links TRBV7-2 to TRBJ2-1; D remains unclear. The source is a man younger than 30 in good health. Sequencing was done on a sample of blood. CDR3 in amino acids: CASSSLRLSEQFF. Here the CDR3 DNA reads TGTGCCAGCAGCTCTTTACGTCTCAGCGAGCAGTTCTTC.